This T cell receptor (beta chain) is from a study of T cell clonality in common variable immunodeficiency. Study-wide results and limits: What drives increased CVID clonality needs T cell subpopulation sequencing. CVID subjects shared fewer TCRbeta clones than healthy controls did. Reportedly, TCR beta sequences from common variable immunodeficiency showed fewer deletions and N-nucleotide insertions.

Caucasian heritage predominated among both patients and controls. Blood samples were heparinized, roughly 5 to 8 ml per donor. Trimming cost V 3 bases and J 2 bases, with 11 bases left between them. Germline V gene data show CDR1 as SNHLY and CDR2 as FYNNEI. This CDR3 has 16 amino acids. Of note for this clone: What it binds is not known. The read terminates 3 residues before the CDR3 end, so the remaining end is supplied by the germline J gene.

Assay used: immunoSEQ multiplex PCR; TCRdb lists only in-frame clones, some missing. This set yields about 32,000 clones and no singletons; the top ten hold around 5.9%. This TCR came from a human donor with common variable immunodeficiency. The chain employs TRBV2 and TRBJ1-6; TRBD1 is a possible D gene (6 bases). Sequencing input: peripheral blood mononuclear cells. Partial CDR3 DNA: TGTGCCAGCAGTGACGGGGACACCCCCTATAATTCACCC. This codes for CASSDGDTPYNSP. The entire CDR3 protein is CASSDGDTPYNSPLHF.